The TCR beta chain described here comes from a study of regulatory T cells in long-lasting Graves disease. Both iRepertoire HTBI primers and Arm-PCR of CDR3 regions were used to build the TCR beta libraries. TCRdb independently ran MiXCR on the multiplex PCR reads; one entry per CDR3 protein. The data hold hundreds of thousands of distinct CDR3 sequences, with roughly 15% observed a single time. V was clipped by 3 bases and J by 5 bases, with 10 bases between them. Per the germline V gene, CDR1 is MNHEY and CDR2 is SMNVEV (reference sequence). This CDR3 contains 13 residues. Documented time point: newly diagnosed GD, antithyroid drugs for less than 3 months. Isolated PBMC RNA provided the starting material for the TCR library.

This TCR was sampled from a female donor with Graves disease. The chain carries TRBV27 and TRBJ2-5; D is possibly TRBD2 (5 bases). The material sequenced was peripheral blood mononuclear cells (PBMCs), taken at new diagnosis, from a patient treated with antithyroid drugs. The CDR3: CASSFHSGETQYF. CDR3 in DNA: TGTGCCAGCAGTTTTCATTCGGGGGAGACCCAGTACTTC.